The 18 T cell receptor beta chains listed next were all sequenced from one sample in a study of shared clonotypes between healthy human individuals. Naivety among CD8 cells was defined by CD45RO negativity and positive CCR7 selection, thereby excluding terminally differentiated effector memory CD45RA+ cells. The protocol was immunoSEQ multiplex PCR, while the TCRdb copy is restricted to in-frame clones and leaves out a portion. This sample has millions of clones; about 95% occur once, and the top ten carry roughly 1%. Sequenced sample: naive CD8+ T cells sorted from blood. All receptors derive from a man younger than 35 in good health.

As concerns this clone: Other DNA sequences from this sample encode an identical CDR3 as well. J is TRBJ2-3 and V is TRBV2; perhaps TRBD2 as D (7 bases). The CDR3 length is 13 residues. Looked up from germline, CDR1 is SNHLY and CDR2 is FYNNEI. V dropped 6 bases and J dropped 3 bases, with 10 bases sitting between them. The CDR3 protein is CASRGGGTDTQYF. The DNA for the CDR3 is TGTGCCAGCAGAGGGGGAGGGACAGATACGCAGTATTTT.

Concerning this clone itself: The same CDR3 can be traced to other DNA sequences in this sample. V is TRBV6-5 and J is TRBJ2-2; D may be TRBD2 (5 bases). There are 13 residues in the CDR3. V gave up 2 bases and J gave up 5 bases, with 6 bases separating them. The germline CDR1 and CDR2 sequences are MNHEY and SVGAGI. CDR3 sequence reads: CASSYEGTGELFF. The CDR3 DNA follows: TGTGCCAGCAGTTACGAGGGTACCGGGGAGCTGTTTTTT.

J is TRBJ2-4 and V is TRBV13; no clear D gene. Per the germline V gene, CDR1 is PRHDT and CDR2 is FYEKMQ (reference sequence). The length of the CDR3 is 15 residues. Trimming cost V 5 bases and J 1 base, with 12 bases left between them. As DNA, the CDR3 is TGTGCCAGCAGCCAGGCCTCGGAGGCCAAAAACATTCAGTACTTC. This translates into CASSQASEAKNIQYF.

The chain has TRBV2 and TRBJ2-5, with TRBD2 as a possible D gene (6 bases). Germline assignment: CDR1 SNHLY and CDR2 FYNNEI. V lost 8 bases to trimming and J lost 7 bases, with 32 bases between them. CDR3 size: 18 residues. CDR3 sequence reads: CASFKPWVAEGAQGTQYF. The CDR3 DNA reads TGTGCCAGCTTTAAGCCGTGGGTAGCGGAAGGGGCCCAGGGGACCCAGTACTTC.

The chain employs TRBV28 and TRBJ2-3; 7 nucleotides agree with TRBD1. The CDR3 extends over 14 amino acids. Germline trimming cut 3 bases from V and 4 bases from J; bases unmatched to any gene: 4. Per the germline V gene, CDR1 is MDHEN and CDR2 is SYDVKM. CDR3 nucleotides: TGTGCCAGCAGTTTTGAGGGGGCGTCAGATACGCAGTATTTT. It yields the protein CASSFEGASDTQYF.

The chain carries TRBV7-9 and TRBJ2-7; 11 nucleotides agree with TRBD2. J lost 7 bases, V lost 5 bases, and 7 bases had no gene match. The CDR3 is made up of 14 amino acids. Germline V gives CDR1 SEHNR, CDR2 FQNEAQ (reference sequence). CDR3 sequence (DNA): TGTGCCAGCAGCAGAGTAGCGGGAGGGCAAGAGCAGTACTTC. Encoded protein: CASSRVAGGQEQYF. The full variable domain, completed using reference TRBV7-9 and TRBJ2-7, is DTGVSQNPRHKITKRGQNVTFRCDPISEHNRLYWYRQTLGQGPEFLTYFQNEAQLEKSRLLSDRFSAERPKGSFSTLEIQRTEQGDSAMYLCASSRVAGGQEQYFGPGTRLTVT.

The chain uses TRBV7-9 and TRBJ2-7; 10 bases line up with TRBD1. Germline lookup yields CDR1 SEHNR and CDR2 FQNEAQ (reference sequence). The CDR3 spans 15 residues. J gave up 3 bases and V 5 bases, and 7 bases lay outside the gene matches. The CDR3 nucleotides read TGTGCCAGCAGCCCCCGGGACAGGGGTCTCTACGAGCAGTACTTC. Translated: CASSPRDRGLYEQYF.

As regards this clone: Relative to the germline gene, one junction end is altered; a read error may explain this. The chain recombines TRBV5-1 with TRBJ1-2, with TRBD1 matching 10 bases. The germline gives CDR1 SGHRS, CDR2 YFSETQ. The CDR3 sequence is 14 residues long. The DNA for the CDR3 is TGCGCCAGCAGCTTGGACCCCGGGACAGGGGAGGGTTACTTC. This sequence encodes CASSLDPGTGEGYF.

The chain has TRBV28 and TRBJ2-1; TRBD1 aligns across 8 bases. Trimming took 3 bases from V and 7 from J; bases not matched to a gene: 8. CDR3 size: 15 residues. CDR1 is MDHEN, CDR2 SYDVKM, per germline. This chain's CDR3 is CASSFRQGMENEQFF. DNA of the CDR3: TGTGCCAGCAGTTTCCGACAGGGGATGGAAAATGAGCAGTTCTTC.

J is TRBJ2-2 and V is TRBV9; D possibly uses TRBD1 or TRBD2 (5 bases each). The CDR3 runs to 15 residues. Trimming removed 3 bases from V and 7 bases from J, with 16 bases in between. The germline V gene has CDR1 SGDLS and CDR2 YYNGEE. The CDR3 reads CASSAGTDPSGELFF. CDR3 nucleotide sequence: TGTGCCAGCAGCGCCGGGACCGATCCCAGCGGGGAGCTGTTTTTT.

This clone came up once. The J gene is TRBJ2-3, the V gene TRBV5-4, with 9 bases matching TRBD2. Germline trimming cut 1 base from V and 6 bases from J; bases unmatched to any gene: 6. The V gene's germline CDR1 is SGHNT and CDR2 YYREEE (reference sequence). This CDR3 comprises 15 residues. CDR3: CASSLSSGGLDTQYF. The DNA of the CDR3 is TGTGCCAGCAGCTTGTCCAGCGGGGGGTTGGATACGCAGTATTTT.

The CDR3 loop reads CAWSDSPLASYEQYF. The DNA for the CDR3 is TGTGCCTGGAGCGATAGCCCCTTAGCCTCCTACGAGCAGTACTTC. The chain employs TRBV30 and TRBJ2-7; D remains ambiguous. This CDR3 has 15 residues. V was shortened by 3 bases and J by 0 bases, with 15 bases between the two germline ends. From germline, CDR1 is GTSNPN and CDR2 SVGIG (reference sequence).

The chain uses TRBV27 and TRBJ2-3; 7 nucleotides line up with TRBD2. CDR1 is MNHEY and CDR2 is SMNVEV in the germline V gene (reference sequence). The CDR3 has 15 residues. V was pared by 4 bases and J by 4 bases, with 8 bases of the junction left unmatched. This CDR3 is CASSSLAGAADTQYF. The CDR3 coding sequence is TGTGCCAGCAGTTCACTCGCGGGAGCGGCAGATACGCAGTATTTT.

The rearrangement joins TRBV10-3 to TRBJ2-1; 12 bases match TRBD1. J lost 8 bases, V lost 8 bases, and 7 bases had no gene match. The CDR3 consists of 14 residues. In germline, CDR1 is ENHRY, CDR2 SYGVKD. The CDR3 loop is CAILGTGGSDEQFF. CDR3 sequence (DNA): TGTGCCATCCTCGGGACAGGGGGCAGCGATGAGCAGTTCTTC.

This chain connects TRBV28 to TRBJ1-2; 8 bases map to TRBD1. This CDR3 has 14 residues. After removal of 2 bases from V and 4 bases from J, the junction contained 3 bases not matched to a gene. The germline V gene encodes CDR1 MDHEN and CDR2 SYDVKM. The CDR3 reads CASSLRTGGYGYTF. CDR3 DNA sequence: TGTGCCAGCAGTTTACGAACAGGGGGCTATGGCTACACCTTC.

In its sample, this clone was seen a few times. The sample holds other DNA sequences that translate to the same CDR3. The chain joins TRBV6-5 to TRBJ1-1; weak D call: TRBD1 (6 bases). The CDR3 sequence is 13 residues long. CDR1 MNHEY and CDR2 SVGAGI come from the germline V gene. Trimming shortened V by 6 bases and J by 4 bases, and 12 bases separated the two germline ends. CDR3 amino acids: CASRPRGGTEAFF. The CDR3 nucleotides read TGTGCCAGCAGACCCAGGGGAGGCACTGAAGCTTTCTTT.

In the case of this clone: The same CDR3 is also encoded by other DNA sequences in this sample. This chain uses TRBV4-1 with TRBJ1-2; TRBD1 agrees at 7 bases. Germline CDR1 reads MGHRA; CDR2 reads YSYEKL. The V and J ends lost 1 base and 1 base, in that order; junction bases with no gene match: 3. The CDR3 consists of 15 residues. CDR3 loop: CASSQGTGVNYGYTF. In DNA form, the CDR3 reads TGCGCCAGCAGCCAAGGGACAGGAGTTAACTATGGCTACACCTTC.

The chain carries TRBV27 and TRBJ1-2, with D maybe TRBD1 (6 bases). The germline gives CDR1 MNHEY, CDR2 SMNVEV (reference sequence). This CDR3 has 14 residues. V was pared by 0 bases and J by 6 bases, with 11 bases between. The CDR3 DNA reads TGTGCCAGCAGTTTATCGGGAGGGGGAAATGGCTACACCTTC. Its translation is CASSLSGGGNGYTF.